This T cell receptor (beta chain) was identified during a study of T cells in localized non-small cell lung cancer. This clone has just a few counts. Germline V gives CDR1 SGDLS, CDR2 YYNGEE. J lost 3 bases, V lost 6 bases, and 22 bases had no gene match. CDR3 length: 19 residues. Produced via immunoSEQ multiplex PCR; TCRdb's table is partial and in-frame only. The profile shows roughly 1,600 clones, 20% to 30% of them singletons. V and J are TRBV9 and TRBJ2-3; 7 bases match TRBD2. This TCR came from a man aged 40 to 70 with stage II squamous cell lung carcinoma. The starting material was normal lung tissue next to the tumor, obtained before any cancer treatment. CDR3 amino acids: CASTLRIPPTVSGTDTQYF. The CDR3 nucleotides are TGTGCCAGCACTCTACGCATCCCGCCGACCGTTAGCGGGACAGATACGCAGTATTTT.